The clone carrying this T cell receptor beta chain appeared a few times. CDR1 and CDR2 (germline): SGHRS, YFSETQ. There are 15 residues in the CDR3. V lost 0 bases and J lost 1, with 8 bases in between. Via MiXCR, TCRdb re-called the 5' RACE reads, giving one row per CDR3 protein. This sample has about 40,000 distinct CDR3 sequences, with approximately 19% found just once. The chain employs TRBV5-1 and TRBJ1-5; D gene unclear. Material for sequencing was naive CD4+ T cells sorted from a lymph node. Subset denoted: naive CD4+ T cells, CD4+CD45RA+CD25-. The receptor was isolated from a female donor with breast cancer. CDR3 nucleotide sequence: TGCGCCAGCAGCTTGGCCCCGGGGAGCAATCAGCCCCAGCATTTT. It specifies CASSLAPGSNQPQHF.